The clone carrying this T cell receptor (beta chain) was seen more than once but under ten times. The antigen remains unidentified. This record belongs to a study of spatial heterogeneity in lung cancer. Turning to the study itself: Samples came from around 70 TRACERx patients with untreated early-stage lung cancer. Fewer alpha-chain than beta-chain sequences were consistently detected.

Study observations and caveats: Relative to follow-up, resection was when ubiquitous expanded tumor TCRs appeared more in blood.

Each TCR cDNA molecule carried a unique molecular identifier. TCRdb independently ran MiXCR on the 5' RACE reads; one entry per CDR3 protein. The sample carries fewer than 55,000 distinct CDR3 sequences, more than 6.5% recorded once. V lost 0 bases and J lost 3, with 16 bases in between. CDR1 is SGHRS and CDR2 is YFSETQ in the germline V gene. The CDR3 is made up of 16 amino acids. Stated time point: blood at routine non-recurrence follow-up after resection. The study sequenced unsorted whole RNA from tumor, nontumor lung or frozen PBMC. This receptor was taken from a female donor with early-stage non-small cell lung cancer. The sample was PBMCs, taken at follow-up. V is TRBV5-1 and J is TRBJ2-7, with a tentative D call TRBD2 (5 bases). This CDR3 reads CASSLGTLARGYEQYF. The CDR3 DNA reads as TGCGCCAGCAGCTTGGGAACCCTAGCCCGCGGCTACGAGCAGTACTTC.